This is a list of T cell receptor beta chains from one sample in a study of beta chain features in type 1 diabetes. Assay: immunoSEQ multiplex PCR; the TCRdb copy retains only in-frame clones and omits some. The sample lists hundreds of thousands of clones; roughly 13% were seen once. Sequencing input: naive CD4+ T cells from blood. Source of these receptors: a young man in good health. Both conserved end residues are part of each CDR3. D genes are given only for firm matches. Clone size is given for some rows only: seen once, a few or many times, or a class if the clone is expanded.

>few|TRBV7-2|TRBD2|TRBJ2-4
TGTGCCAGCAGCCCTCGCGCTAGCGGGAGATGGTTTGGAGACATTCAGTACTTC
CASSPRASGRWFGDIQYF
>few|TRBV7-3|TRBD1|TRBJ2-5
TGTGCCAGCAGCCTGGGACAGGGACTCCAAGAGACCCAGTACTTC
CASSLGQGLQETQYF
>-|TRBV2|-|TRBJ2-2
TGTGCCAGCAGTCGGACACCCGGGGAGCTGTTTTTT
CASSRTPGELFF
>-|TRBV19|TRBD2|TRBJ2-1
TGTGGGTCTAGCGGGATGGCTGAGCAGTTCTTC
CGSSGMAEQFF
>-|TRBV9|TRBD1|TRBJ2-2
TGTGCCAGCAGCCCTTCTAGGACAGGGACATACACCGGGGAGCTGTTTTTT
CASSPSRTGTYTGELFF
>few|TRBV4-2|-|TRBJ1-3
TGTGCCAGCAGCCAAGACCGGGTAACTGGAAACACCATATATTTT
CASSQDRVTGNTIYF
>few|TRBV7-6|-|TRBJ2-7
TGTGCCAGCAGCTTAGAAGATGGGAGAACCTACGAGCAGTACTTC
CASSLEDGRTYEQYF
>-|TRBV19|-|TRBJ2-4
TGTGCCAGTAGCTCGATAGTCGCCGTGGCCAAAAACATTCAGTACTTC
CASSSIVAVAKNIQYF
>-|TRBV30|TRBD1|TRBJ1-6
TGTGCCTGGAGTGTAGGGACAGGGATTTCCGATTCACCCCTCCACTTT
CAWSVGTGISDSPLHF
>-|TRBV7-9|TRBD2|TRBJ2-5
TGTGCCAGCAGCTCCGGACTAGCGGGTCAAGAGACCCAGTACTTC
CASSSGLAGQETQYF
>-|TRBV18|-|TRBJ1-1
TGTGCCAGCTCACCATCAGGGATTGGGATAACTGAAGCTTTCTTT
CASSPSGIGITEAFF
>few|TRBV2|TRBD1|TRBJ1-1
TGTGCCAGCAGCACGACAGGGGACACTGAAGCTTTCTTT
CASSTTGDTEAFF
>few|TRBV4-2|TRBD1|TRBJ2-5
TGTGCCAGCAGCACCGGACAGGGTGGCGAGACCCAGTACTTC
CASSTGQGGETQYF
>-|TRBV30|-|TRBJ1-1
TGTGCCTGGAGTGAGAAACGAGACACTGAAGCTTTCTTT
CAWSEKRDTEAFF
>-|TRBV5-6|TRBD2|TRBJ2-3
TGTGCCAGCAGCTTGATGGTAACTAGCGGGGAGAGGACGCAGTATTTT
CASSLMVTSGERTQYF
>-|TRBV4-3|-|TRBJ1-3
TGCGCCAGCAGCCAAGATAGAGGGCCCGGAAACACCATATATTTT
CASSQDRGPGNTIYF
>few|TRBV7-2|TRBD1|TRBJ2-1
TGTGCCAGCAGCTTAGTTGACTGGGACAGGGGTCCTTACAATGAGCAGTTCTTC
CASSLVDWDRGPYNEQFF
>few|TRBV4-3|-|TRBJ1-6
TGCGCCAGCAGCCAAGAAGGGGGTCTCAATTCACCCCTCCACTTT
CASSQEGGLNSPLHF
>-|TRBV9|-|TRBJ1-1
TGTGCCAGCAGCGCCCAGTCCATGAACACTGAAGCTTTCTTT
CASSAQSMNTEAFF
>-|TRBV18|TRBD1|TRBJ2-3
TGTGCCAGCTCACCACTGGGGACAGGGCAGGATACGCAGTATTTT
CASSPLGTGQDTQYF
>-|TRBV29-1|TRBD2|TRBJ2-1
TGCAGCGTTGGGGCTAGCGGGGGGATTTCCTACAATGAGCAGTTCTTC
CSVGASGGISYNEQFF
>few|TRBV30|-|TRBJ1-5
TGTGCCTGGGGATCCAACAGGGATCAGCCCCAGCATTTT
CAWGSNRDQPQHF
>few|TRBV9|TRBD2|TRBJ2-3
TGTGCCAGCAGCGGTAGCCCTAAACTAGCGGGGTACACAGATACGCAGTATTTT
CASSGSPKLAGYTDTQYF
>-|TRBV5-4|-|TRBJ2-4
TGTGCCAGCAGCTTGAGGGAGGTCCAAAACATTCAGTACTTC
CASSLREVQNIQYF
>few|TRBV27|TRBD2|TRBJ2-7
TGTGCCAGCAGTACCGGGACTAGCGGGATTGGTGAGCAGTACTTC
CASSTGTSGIGEQYF
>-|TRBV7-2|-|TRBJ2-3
TGTGCCAGCGGGGCTAGCGGCACAGATACGCAGTATTTT
CASGASGTDTQYF
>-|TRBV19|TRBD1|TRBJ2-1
TGTGCCAGTAGTCGGACAGGGGGCTACAATGAGCAGTTCTTC
CASSRTGGYNEQFF
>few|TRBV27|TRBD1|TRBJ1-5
TGTGCCAGCAGTTCCGGGACAGGGCGGCGGGATCAGCCCCAGCATTTT
CASSSGTGRRDQPQHF
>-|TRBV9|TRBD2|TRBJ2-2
TGTGCCAGCAGCGAGACTAGCGGGAGGAGTTCCGGGGAGCTGTTTTTT
CASSETSGRSSGELFF
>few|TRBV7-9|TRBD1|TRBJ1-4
TGTGCCAGCAGCCCTGCCGGGACAGGGGGCAGAAAACTGTTTTTT
CASSPAGTGGRKLFF
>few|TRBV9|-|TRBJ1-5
TGTGCCAGCAGCGTAGACCGGGATAGTAATCAGCCCCAGCATTTT
CASSVDRDSNQPQHF
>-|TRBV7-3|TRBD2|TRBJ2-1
TGTGCCAGCAGCTTACAGACTAGCATCAACGATGAGCAGTTCTTC
CASSLQTSINDEQFF
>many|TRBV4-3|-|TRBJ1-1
TGCGCCAGCAGCCTTAGGGCCCAGAGCGGCACTGAAGCTTTCTTT
CASSLRAQSGTEAFF
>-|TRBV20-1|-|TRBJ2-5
TGCAGTGCTTCCCTGCCGGGGGAGCAGTACTTC
CSASLPGEQYF
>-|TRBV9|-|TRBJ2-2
TGTGCCAGCAGCGTAGTTCCGACCGGGGAGCTGTTTTTT
CASSVVPTGELFF
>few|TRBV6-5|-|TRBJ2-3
TGTGCCAGCCGAGTTACTAGCACAGATACGCAGTATTTT
CASRVTSTDTQYF
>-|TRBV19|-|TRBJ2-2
TGTGCCAGTAGTATAGCAGCGAACACCGGGGAGCTGTTTTTT
CASSIAANTGELFF
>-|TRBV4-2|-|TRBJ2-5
TGTGCCAGCAGCTTTGTCAGGGCCCAAGAGACCCAGTACTTC
CASSFVRAQETQYF
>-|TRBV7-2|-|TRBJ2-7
TGTGCCAGCAGCTTTCAGGGAGGAAGGTACGAGCAGTACTTC
CASSFQGGRYEQYF
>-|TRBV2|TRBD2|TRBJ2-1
TGTGCCAGCCAGATCGAGACTAGCGCCTTCAATGAGCAGTTCTTC
CASQIETSAFNEQFF
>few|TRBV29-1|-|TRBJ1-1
TGCAGCGTTTCCCCCCGGCAGCGGAACACTGAAGCTTTCTTT
CSVSPRQRNTEAFF
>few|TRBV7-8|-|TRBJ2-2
TGTGCCAGCAGCACCCCCGGGACCGGGGAGCTGTTTTTT
CASSTPGTGELFF
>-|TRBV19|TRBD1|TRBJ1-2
TGTGCCAGCCATCGGACAGGGGGCTTTAACTATGGCTACACCTTC
CASHRTGGFNYGYTF
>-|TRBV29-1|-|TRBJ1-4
TGCAGCGTCTCCCCAAGGGACAAGGGGAGTGAAAAACTGTTTTTT
CSVSPRDKGSEKLFF
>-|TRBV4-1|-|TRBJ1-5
TGCGCCAGCAGCCAAGAGGCACAGGCAGGACAGCCCCAGCATTTT
CASSQEAQAGQPQHF
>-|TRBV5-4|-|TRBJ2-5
TGTGCCAGCAGCTTGGAGGCGGTAGAGACCCAGTACTTC
CASSLEAVETQYF
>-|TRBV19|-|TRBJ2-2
TGTGCCAGTAGTATAGGACTGGACAGCCTTAACACCGGGGAGCTGTTTTTT
CASSIGLDSLNTGELFF
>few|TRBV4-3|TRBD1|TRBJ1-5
TGCGCCAGCAGCCAAGAATGGACAGGGGCGAATCAGCCCCAGCATTTT
CASSQEWTGANQPQHF
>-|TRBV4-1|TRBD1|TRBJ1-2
TGCGCCAGCAGCCCCATCCAGGGGGGAGGCTACACCTTC
CASSPIQGGGYTF